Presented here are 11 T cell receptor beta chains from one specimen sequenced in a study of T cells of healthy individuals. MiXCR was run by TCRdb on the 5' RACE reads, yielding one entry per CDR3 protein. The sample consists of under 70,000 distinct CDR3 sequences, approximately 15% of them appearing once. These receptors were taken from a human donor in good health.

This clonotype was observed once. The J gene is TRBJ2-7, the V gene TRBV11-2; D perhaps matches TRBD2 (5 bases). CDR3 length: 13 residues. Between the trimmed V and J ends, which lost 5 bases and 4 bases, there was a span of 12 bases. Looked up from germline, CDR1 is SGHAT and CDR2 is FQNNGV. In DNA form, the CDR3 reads TGTGCCAGCAGCCCGCCCGGGGTATACGAGCAGTACTTC. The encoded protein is CASSPPGVYEQYF.

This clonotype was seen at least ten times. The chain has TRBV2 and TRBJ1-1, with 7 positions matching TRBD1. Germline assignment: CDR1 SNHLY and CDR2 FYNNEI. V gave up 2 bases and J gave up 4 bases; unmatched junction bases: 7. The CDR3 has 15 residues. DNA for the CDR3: TGTGCCAGCAGTGAAAAAGGGGGCGGGATCACTGAAGCTTTCTTT. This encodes CASSEKGGGITEAFF.

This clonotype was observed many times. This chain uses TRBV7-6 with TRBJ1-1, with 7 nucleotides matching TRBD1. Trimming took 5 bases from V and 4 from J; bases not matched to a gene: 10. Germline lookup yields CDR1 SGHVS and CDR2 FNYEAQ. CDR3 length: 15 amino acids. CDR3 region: CASSRPGQPVTEAFF. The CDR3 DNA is TGTGCCAGCAGCCGGCCGGGACAGCCGGTCACTGAAGCTTTCTTT.

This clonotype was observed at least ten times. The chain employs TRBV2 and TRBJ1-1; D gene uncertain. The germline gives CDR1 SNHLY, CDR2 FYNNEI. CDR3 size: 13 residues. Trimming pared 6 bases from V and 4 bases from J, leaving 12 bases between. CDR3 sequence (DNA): TGTGCCAGCAGAACGTGGGATGGCACTGAAGCTTTCTTT. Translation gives CASRTWDGTEAFF. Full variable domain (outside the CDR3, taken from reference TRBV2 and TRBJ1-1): EPEVTQTPSHQVTQMGQEVILRCVPISNHLYFYWYRQILGQKVEFLVSFYNNEISEKSEIFDDQFSVERPDGSNFTLKIRSTKLEDSAMYFCASRTWDGTEAFFGQGTRLTVV.

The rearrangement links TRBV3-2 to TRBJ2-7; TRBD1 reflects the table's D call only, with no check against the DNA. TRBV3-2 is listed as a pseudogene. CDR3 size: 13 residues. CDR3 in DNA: TGTGCCAGCAGCCCCCCCCCCCCCTACGAGCAGTACTTC. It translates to CASSPPPPYEQYF.

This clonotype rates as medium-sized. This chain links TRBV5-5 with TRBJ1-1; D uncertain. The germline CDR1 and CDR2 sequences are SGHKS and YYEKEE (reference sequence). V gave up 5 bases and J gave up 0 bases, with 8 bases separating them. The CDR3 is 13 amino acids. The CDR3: CASRLDLNTEAFF. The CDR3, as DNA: TGTGCCAGCAGACTGGACCTGAACACTGAAGCTTTCTTT.

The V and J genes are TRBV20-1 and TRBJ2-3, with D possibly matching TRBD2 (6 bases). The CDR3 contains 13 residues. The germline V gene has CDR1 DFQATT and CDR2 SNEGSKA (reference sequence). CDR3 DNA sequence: TGCACCGCGGGACCCCCACGGACAGATACGCAGTATTTT. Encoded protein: CTAGPPRTDTQYF.

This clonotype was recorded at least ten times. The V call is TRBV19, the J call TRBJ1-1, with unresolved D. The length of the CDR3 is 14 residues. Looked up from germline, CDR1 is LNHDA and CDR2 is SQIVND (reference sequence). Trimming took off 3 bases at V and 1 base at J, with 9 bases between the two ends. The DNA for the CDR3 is TGTGCCAGTAGTATCGTGGGCCCGAACACTGAAGCTTTCTTT. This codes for CASSIVGPNTEAFF.

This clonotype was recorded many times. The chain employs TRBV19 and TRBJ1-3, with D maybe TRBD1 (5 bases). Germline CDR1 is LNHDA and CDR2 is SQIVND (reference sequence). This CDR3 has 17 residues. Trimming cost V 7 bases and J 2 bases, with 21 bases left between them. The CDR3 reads CASTYSSGGLPGNTIYF. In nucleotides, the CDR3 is TGTGCCAGTACTTACTCCTCCGGGGGGTTGCCTGGAAACACCATATATTTT.

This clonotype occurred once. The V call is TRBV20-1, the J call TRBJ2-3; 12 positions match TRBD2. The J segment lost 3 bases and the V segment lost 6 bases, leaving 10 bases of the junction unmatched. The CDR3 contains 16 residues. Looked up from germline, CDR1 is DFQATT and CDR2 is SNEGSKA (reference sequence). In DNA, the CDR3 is TGCAGTGCCCTGACTAGCGGGAGAGGGAGAACAGATACGCAGTATTTT. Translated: CSALTSGRGRTDTQYF.

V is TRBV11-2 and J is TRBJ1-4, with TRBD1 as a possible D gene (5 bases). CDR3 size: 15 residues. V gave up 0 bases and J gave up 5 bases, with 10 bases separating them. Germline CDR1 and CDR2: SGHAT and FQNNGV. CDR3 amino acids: CASSLDQGRNEKLFF. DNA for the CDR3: TGTGCCAGCAGCTTAGATCAGGGCAGGAATGAAAAACTGTTTTTT.